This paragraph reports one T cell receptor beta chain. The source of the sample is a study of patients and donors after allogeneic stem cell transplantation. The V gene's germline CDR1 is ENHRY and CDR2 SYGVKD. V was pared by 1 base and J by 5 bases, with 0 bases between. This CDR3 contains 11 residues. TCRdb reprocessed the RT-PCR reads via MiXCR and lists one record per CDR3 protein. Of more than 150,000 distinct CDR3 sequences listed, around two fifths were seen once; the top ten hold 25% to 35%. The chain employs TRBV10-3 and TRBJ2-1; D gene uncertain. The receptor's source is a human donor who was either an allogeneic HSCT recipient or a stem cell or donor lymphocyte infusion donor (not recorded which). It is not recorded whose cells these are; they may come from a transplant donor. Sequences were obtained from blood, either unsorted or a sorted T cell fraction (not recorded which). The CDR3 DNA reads TGTGCCATCAGTGAGTACAATGAGCAGTTCTTC. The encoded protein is CAISEYNEQFF.